One and the same sample provided the 10 T cell receptor beta chains below, sequenced in a study of blood T cell repertoires in COVID-19. The data were produced by immunoSEQ multiplex PCR, yet TCRdb's version contains in-frame clones alone and is incomplete. The sample contains some 150,000 clones, roughly 77% of which appear only once. Input material: peripheral blood. These receptor sequences come from a woman between 70 and 85 years old with COVID-19, enrolled during active disease.

CDR3 DNA: TGTGCCAGCAGCCAAGACGCCAGCAGGTACGAGCAGTACTTC. Translated: CASSQDASRYEQYF. The chain recombines TRBV3-1 (or the pseudogene TRBV3-2) with TRBJ2-7; D is ambiguous. The CDR3 has 14 residues. The germline CDR1 and CDR2 sequences are LGHDT and YNNKEL (reference sequence). The V end lost 0 bases, the J end lost 4 bases, and 10 bases lay between the germline ends.

CDR3 coding DNA: TGTGCCAGCAGTTCCTTAGTCGGGACAGAAGCTTTCTTT. This sequence encodes CASSSLVGTEAFF. This chain links TRBV6-5 with TRBJ1-1; D is possibly TRBD1 (6 bases). CDR1 is MNHEY and CDR2 is SVGAGI in the germline V gene. V was pared by 4 bases and J by 8 bases, with 14 bases between. CDR3 length equals 13 residues.

This clone was found once. This rearrangement joins TRBV27 to TRBJ2-3, with 10 bases that match TRBD2. Germline CDR1 MNHEY, CDR2 SMNVEV (reference sequence). After removal of 6 bases from V and 5 bases from J, the junction contained 8 bases not matched to a gene. The CDR3 sequence is 15 residues long. The CDR3, as DNA: TGTGCCAGCAGCTCACTAGCGGGGTCTGGAGATACGCAGTATTTT. It codes for CASSSLAGSGDTQYF.

The genes are TRBV5-1 and TRBJ2-2; D may be TRBD2 (6 bases). Germline V gene lookup returns CDR1 SGHRS and CDR2 YFSETQ. This CDR3 region has 13 residues. V gave up 2 bases and J gave up 5 bases, with 7 bases separating them. The CDR3 nucleotides read TGCGCCAGCAGCTTTGCGGGGACCGGGGAGCTGTTTTTT. It codes for CASSFAGTGELFF.

This chain joins TRBV14 and TRBJ2-3, with TRBD2 matching over 8 bases. V shed 3 bases and J 3 bases; nucleotides not matched to a gene: 5. Germline assignment: CDR1 SGHDN and CDR2 FVKESK. This CDR3 has 15 amino acids. CDR3 nucleotide sequence: TGTGCCAGCAGCCAGGTTAGCGGGGTAACAGATACGCAGTATTTT. Translated: CASSQVSGVTDTQYF. Using reference TRBV14 and TRBJ2-3 for the parts outside the CDR3, the full variable domain is EAGVTQFPSHSVIEKGQTVTLRCDPISGHDNLYWYRRVMGKEIKFLLHFVKESKQDESGMPNNRFLAERTGGTYSTLKVQPAELEDSGVYFCASSQVSGVTDTQYFGPGTRLTVL.

V is TRBV19 and J is TRBJ1-4; D unresolved. The germline CDR1 and CDR2 sequences are LNHDA and SQIVND (reference sequence). Trimming took 5 bases from V and 0 from J, leaving 7 bases between them. The CDR3 covers 14 residues. The CDR3 bases are TGTGCCAGTAGTGAGGAGGCAACTAATGAAAAACTGTTTTTT. Translation: CASSEEATNEKLFF.

The V and J genes are TRBV16 and TRBJ2-3; D might be TRBD2 (6 bases). The CDR3 covers 15 residues. Deletions cut 0 bases from V and 2 bases from J, with 9 bases between. Germline CDR1 reads KGHSY; CDR2 reads FQNENV. CDR3 DNA sequence: TGTGCCAGCAGCCAATCGGCGGGGTCCACAGATACGCAGTATTTT. This codes for CASSQSAGSTDTQYF.

The CDR3 DNA reads as TGTGCCAGCAGTTCCGGACAGATTCGTAACAATGAGCAGTTCTTC. Encoded protein: CASSSGQIRNNEQFF. The chain uses TRBV6-2 or TRBV6-3 and TRBJ2-1; D might be TRBD1 (6 bases). This CDR3 comprises 15 residues. Trimming left V 4 bases short and J 5 bases short, with 15 bases between. Germline assignment: CDR1 MNHEY and CDR2 SVGEGT.

The gene calls are TRBV5-1 and TRBJ1-2; perhaps TRBD1 as D (6 bases). Between the trimmed V and J ends, which lost 0 bases and 0 bases, there was a span of 12 bases. The V gene's germline CDR1 is SGHRS and CDR2 YFSETQ. CDR3 length: 16 residues. DNA for the CDR3: TGCGCCAGCAGCTTGGCCCAGGCAGGGGCTAACTATGGCTACACCTTC. It translates to CASSLAQAGANYGYTF.

CDR3 amino acids: CASTMGQGTGSPLHF. DNA of the CDR3: TGTGCCAGTACCATGGGACAGGGAACAGGTTCACCCCTCCACTTT. The rearrangement uses TRBV19 and TRBJ1-6; TRBD1 aligns across 9 bases. The CDR3 is 15 amino acids. The germline CDR1 and CDR2 sequences are LNHDA and SQIVND (reference sequence). V was pared by 7 bases and J by 9 bases, with 10 bases of the junction left unmatched.